Presented here are 28 T cell receptor beta chains from one specimen sequenced in a study of human CD8 memory T cell subsets. Investigators built TCR beta libraries using UMI-labeled 5' RACE. TCRdb re-called the 5' RACE reads through MiXCR, storing one row per CDR3 protein. The table lists 7,300 or so distinct CDR3 sequences, 3% to 5% of them singletons. The specimen sequenced was CD8+ T cells from PBMCs. Source of these receptors: a human donor in good health.

This clonotype was counted at least ten times. The gene calls are TRBV24-1 and TRBJ2-1; 11 bases map to TRBD1. Losses at the gene ends were 2 bases for V and 3 bases for J; bases not matched to a gene: 5. Germline CDR1 and CDR2: KGHDR and SFDVKD. The CDR3 loop spans 17 amino acids. The CDR3 loop is CATSDSTGTGGYNEQFF. The CDR3 DNA follows: TGTGCCACCAGTGATTCTACCGGGACAGGGGGCTACAATGAGCAGTTCTTC.

The V gene is TRBV6-2 or TRBV6-3, the J gene TRBJ2-5, with D possibly called TRBD1 or TRBD2 (5 bases each). The CDR3 length is 15 residues. Looked up from germline, CDR1 is MNHEY and CDR2 is SVGEGT. The V end was cut by 4 bases, the J end by 5 bases, with 17 bases between. CDR3 in DNA: TGTGCCAGCAGTTCCGGGCAGGGAGATCTGGAGACCCAGTACTTC. It encodes CASSSGQGDLETQYF.

The table lists this clonotype with many counts. For the CDR3, the DNA is TGTGCCAGCAGTTTATCTAGCGGGCGCCCGGCAGATACGCAGTATTTT. This encodes CASSLSSGRPADTQYF. The V gene is TRBV28, the J gene TRBJ2-3; 8 bases match TRBD2. From germline, CDR1 is MDHEN and CDR2 SYDVKM. The CDR3 sequence is 16 residues long. With 1 base clipped from V and 4 bases from J, the junction kept 7 bases outside the gene matches.

As DNA, the CDR3 is TGTGCCAGCAGGCCCGCACAGGGAAAATATGGCTACACCTTC. Its translation: CASRPAQGKYGYTF. V usage is TRBV5-4 and J usage is TRBJ1-2, with D possibly being TRBD1 (6 bases). Germline CDR1 reads SGHNT; CDR2 reads YYREEE (reference sequence). The CDR3 spans 14 residues. V lost 5 bases to trimming and J lost 5 bases, with 16 bases between them.

The V call is TRBV2, the J call TRBJ2-3, with 9 positions matching TRBD2. The CDR3 runs 18 residues. Losses at the gene ends were 8 bases for V and 3 bases for J; bases not matched to a gene: 18. Germline CDR1 reads SNHLY; CDR2 reads FYNNEI. Written as DNA, the CDR3 is TGTGCCAGCCGGGGCAGGACTCGGCGGGGGGGCAGGACAGATACGCAGTATTTT. Residues: CASRGRTRRGGRTDTQYF.

In its sample, this clonotype was seen many times. The V gene is TRBV23-1, the J gene TRBJ1-1; 11 positions agree with TRBD1. TRBV23-1 counts as an open reading frame of uncertain function. With 3 bases clipped from V and 8 bases from J, the junction kept 8 bases outside the gene matches. This CDR3 is built from 15 residues. The CDR3 reads CASSHPRDRGYEAFF. CDR3 DNA: TGCGCCAGCAGTCATCCCCGGGACAGGGGGTACGAAGCTTTCTTT.

The rearrangement links TRBV27 to TRBJ2-7; D could derive from TRBD1 or TRBD2 (7 bases each). The CDR3 runs to 16 residues. Trimming removed 7 bases at V and 5 bases at J, with 24 bases between. Per the germline V gene, CDR1 is MNHEY and CDR2 is SMNVEV (reference sequence). CDR3 nucleotide sequence: TGTGCCAGCACCCTAGAGGGGGCGGGCGGGAGCCACGAGCAGTACTTC. Translated: CASTLEGAGGSHEQYF.

This clonotype came up many times. V usage is TRBV12-3 or TRBV12-4 and J usage is TRBJ1-1, with 9 bases identical to TRBD1. The CDR3 loop spans 15 amino acids. Trimming took 1 base from V and 5 from J; bases not matched to a gene: 5. The chain's CDR3 is CASSLDLDRGTEAFF. The CDR3, as DNA: TGTGCCAGCAGTTTAGACCTCGACAGGGGGACTGAAGCTTTCTTT.

This clonotype was seen a handful of times. V is TRBV13 and J is TRBJ2-3, with TRBD2 matching 12 bases. V was clipped by 5 bases and J by 0 bases; unmatched bases: 6. The CDR3 has 17 residues. Germline V gives CDR1 PRHDT, CDR2 FYEKMQ (reference sequence). CDR3 DNA: TGTGCCAGCAGCACGACTAGCGGGGGCCCCAGCACAGATACGCAGTATTTT. This translates into CASSTTSGGPSTDTQYF. The full variable domain, in which reference TRBV13 and TRBJ2-3 provide the parts outside the CDR3, is AAGVIQSPRHLIKEKRETATLKCYPIPRHDTVYWYQQGPGQDPQFLISFYEKMQSDKGSIPDRFSAQQFSDYHSELNMSSLELGDSALYFCASSTTSGGPSTDTQYFGPGTRLTVL.

This clonotype counts as medium-sized. The rearrangement joins TRBV12-3 or TRBV12-4 to TRBJ2-2, with 7 bases lining up with TRBD2. This CDR3 is 17 amino acids long. V shed 4 bases and J 7 bases; nucleotides not matched to a gene: 15. In DNA form, the CDR3 reads TGTGCCAGCAGTTCCTTTGGGGCGGGGGAGAAAGACGGGGAGCTGTTTTTT. Its protein is CASSSFGAGEKDGELFF.

The chain combines TRBV6-2 or TRBV6-3 with TRBJ2-2, with 12 bases fitting TRBD1. Trimming at V came to 4 bases and at J to 5 bases, leaving 5 bases not matched to a gene. The CDR3 sequence is 16 residues long. The germline V gene encodes CDR1 MNHEY and CDR2 SVGEGT. CDR3 coding DNA: TGTGCCAGCAGTTCCGGGACAGGGGGCGAAACCGGGGAGCTGTTTTTT. This gives the protein CASSSGTGGETGELFF.

This clonotype was seen many times. V and J are TRBV6-2 or TRBV6-3 and TRBJ1-5; D may be TRBD1 (6 bases). The CDR3 extends over 14 amino acids. With 3 bases removed from V and 7 bases from J, the gap between germline ends came to 13 bases. Looked up from germline, CDR1 is MNHEY and CDR2 is SVGEGT. Written as DNA, the CDR3 is TGTGCCAGCAGTTATCAACAGGGTGGACAGCCCCAGCATTTT. Protein sequence: CASSYQQGGQPQHF.

This clonotype has at least ten counts. This sequence joins TRBV20-1 and TRBJ2-7, with TRBD2 matching 11 bases. V shed 2 bases, J shed 3 bases, and the junction held 6 bases outside the gene matches. The V gene's germline CDR1 is DFQATT and CDR2 SNEGSKA (reference sequence). This CDR3 region has 15 residues. The CDR3 DNA reads TGCAGTGCTAGACGAACTAGCGGGGGACACTACGAGCAGTACTTC. It is translated as CSARRTSGGHYEQYF.

This clonotype qualifies as medium-sized. V and J are TRBV10-1 and TRBJ2-3; maybe TRBD1 (6 bases). This CDR3 has 15 residues. Germline V gives CDR1 WNHNN, CDR2 SYGVQD (reference sequence). Trimming removed 8 bases at V and 1 base at J, with 16 bases between. CDR3 protein: CASGAGDPGTDTQYF. The CDR3 DNA reads as TGCGCCAGCGGGGCAGGGGATCCAGGCACAGATACGCAGTATTTT.

This clonotype has a count of ten or more. The V and J genes are TRBV5-4 and TRBJ2-7, with 7 bases fitting TRBD2. Looked up from germline, CDR1 is SGHNT and CDR2 is YYREEE (reference sequence). V shed 3 bases and J 1 base; nucleotides not matched to a gene: 1. CDR3 length: 13 residues. The CDR3 reads CASSWGGSYEQYF. As DNA, the CDR3 is TGTGCCAGCAGCTGGGGGGGATCCTACGAGCAGTACTTC.

This clonotype was detected many times. The chain combines TRBV9 with TRBJ1-4; unclear D gene. V lost 0 bases to trimming and J lost 0 bases, with 9 bases between them. CDR3 size: 16 residues. Germline V gene data show CDR1 as SGDLS and CDR2 as YYNGEE. The CDR3 bases are TGTGCCAGCAGCGTAGACCAGTTTGCAACTAATGAAAAACTGTTTTTT. Protein: CASSVDQFATNEKLFF.

The chain combines TRBV11-2 with TRBJ2-3, with TRBD1 matching over 9 bases. Losses at the gene ends were 5 bases for V and 4 bases for J; bases not matched to a gene: 7. The CDR3 has 15 residues. Germline-derived CDR1 and CDR2 are SGHAT and FQNNGV. In DNA, the CDR3 is TGTGCCAGCAGCCCGGGACAGGGTGGAGCAGATACGCAGTATTTT. Its translation is CASSPGQGGADTQYF.

At least ten counts were recorded for this clonotype. J is TRBJ1-2 and V is TRBV29-1, with 7 bases lining up with TRBD1. The CDR3 has 16 amino acids. Germline values: CDR1 SQVTM, CDR2 ANQGSEA. The ends lost 0 bases at V and 1 base at J; junction bases unmatched: 8. CDR3 amino acids: CSVEENPGQLNYGYTF. CDR3 sequence (DNA): TGCAGCGTTGAAGAGAATCCGGGACAGCTTAACTATGGCTACACCTTC.

By sample share, this clonotype is large. The chain links TRBV29-1 to TRBJ1-1; 7 nucleotides agree with TRBD1. The germline V gene encodes CDR1 SQVTM and CDR2 ANQGSEA. The CDR3 sequence is 16 residues long. Losses at the gene ends were 1 base for V and 4 bases for J; bases not matched to a gene: 12. The CDR3 nucleotides read TGCAGCGTTGAAGGCTTCACCACAGGGGAGGTCACTGAAGCTTTCTTT. Translating it yields CSVEGFTTGEVTEAFF.

This clonotype was recorded at least ten times. This chain links TRBV7-9 with TRBJ1-2; D remains unclear. V was trimmed by 5 bases and J by 4 bases, leaving 17 bases between them. The CDR3 has 15 amino acids. The V gene's germline CDR1 is SEHNR and CDR2 FQNEAQ (reference sequence). CDR3 protein: CASSPSDWVPYGYTF. CDR3 DNA sequence: TGTGCCAGCAGCCCCTCCGACTGGGTCCCCTATGGCTACACCTTC.

With respect to this clonotype: It may be a read error: a sequence one base away is much more abundant. The rearrangement links TRBV27 to TRBJ2-1, with TRBD2 matching over 7 bases. The ends lost 0 bases at V and 4 bases at J; junction bases unmatched: 12. From germline, CDR1 is MNHEY and CDR2 SMNVEV (reference sequence). The CDR3 extends over 18 amino acids. CDR3 in DNA: TGTGCCAGCAGTTTATCCCCCCATCTAGCGGTGGGGTACAATGAGCAGTTCTTC. Protein: CASSLSPHLAVGYNEQFF.

This clonotype is medium-sized within its sample. This sequence joins TRBV29-1 and TRBJ2-2; TRBD1 is a possible D gene (6 bases). Germline V CDR1 and CDR2: SQVTM, ANQGSEA. V was clipped by 5 bases and J by 2 bases, with 12 bases between them. The CDR3 is 14 residues long. The DNA of the CDR3 is TGCAGCGTTAGTGGACAGATTAACACCGGGGAGCTGTTTTTT. This encodes CSVSGQINTGELFF.

This clonotype was counted a few times. This chain joins TRBV16 and TRBJ2-3; D may match TRBD1 or TRBD2 (5 bases each). CDR1 and CDR2 (germline): KGHSY, FQNENV. With 3 bases removed from V and 2 bases from J, the gap between germline ends came to 9 bases. This CDR3 contains 14 residues. The CDR3 sequence: CASSQGRTTDTQYF. CDR3 in DNA: TGTGCCAGCAGCCAGGGACGTACCACAGATACGCAGTATTTT.

This clonotype was detected many times. The chain carries TRBV4-3 and TRBJ2-7; 7 positions match TRBD2. There are 15 residues in the CDR3. With V trimmed by 1 base and J by 2 bases, 5 bases remained unmatched. Germline V CDR1 and CDR2: LGHNA, YSLEER. CDR3 sequence: CASSQGAGEPYEQYF. CDR3 nucleotide sequence: TGCGCCAGCAGCCAAGGGGCGGGAGAACCCTACGAGCAGTACTTC.

This clonotype was recorded at least ten times. The chain joins TRBV7-9 to TRBJ2-4; no clear D gene. V lost 6 bases to trimming and J lost 0 bases, with 12 bases between them. The CDR3 totals 15 residues. CDR1 is SEHNR, CDR2 FQNEAQ, per germline (reference sequence). The CDR3 is CASSPGDLAKNIQYF. DNA for the CDR3: TGTGCCAGCAGTCCGGGTGACTTAGCCAAAAACATTCAGTACTTC. Full variable domain (rest looked up from reference TRBV7-9 and TRBJ2-4): DTGVSQNPRHKITKRGQNVTFRCDPISEHNRLYWYRQTLGQGPEFLTYFQNEAQLEKSRLLSDRFSAERPKGSFSTLEIQRTEQGDSAMYLCASSPGDLAKNIQYFGAGTRLSVL.

In this sample, this clonotype turned up many times. The chain joins TRBV11-2 to TRBJ2-7; 10 bases are shared with TRBD1. This CDR3 is built from 15 residues. The junction had 4 bases not matched to a gene; V was cut back by 5 bases and J by 0 bases. Per germline, CDR1 SGHAT and CDR2 FQNNGV. CDR3 coding DNA: TGTGCCAGCAGCGCCGGGACAGGGGCCTCCTACGAGCAGTACTTC. Residues: CASSAGTGASYEQYF.

This clonotype was detected many times. The chain employs TRBV28 and TRBJ2-3; 10 bases align to TRBD2. The CDR3 spans 17 residues. CDR1 and CDR2 from the germline V gene are MDHEN and SYDVKM. V was pared by 5 bases and J by 4 bases, with 12 bases of the junction left unmatched. This CDR3 reads CASSTRVAGGSPDTQYF. CDR3 in DNA: TGTGCCAGCAGTACGAGGGTAGCGGGAGGATCACCAGATACGCAGTATTTT.

This clonotype was counted ten times or more. The rearrangement links TRBV7-6 to TRBJ2-1; TRBD2 is a possible D gene (6 bases). CDR3 size: 18 residues. The germline V gene encodes CDR1 SGHVS and CDR2 FNYEAQ. The V end lost 1 base, the J end lost 0 bases, and 16 bases lay between the germline ends. In nucleotides, the CDR3 is TGTGCCAGCAGCTTAGGGGAGTTAGCGGTAAACTCCTACAATGAGCAGTTCTTC. This sequence encodes CASSLGELAVNSYNEQFF.